The 9 T cell receptor beta chains presented below share a single source sample, sequenced in a study of human CD8 memory T cell subsets. Investigators built TCR beta libraries using UMI-labeled 5' RACE. TCRdb re-called the 5' RACE reads; every CDR3 protein appears as one record, without DNA. This listing includes about 10,000 distinct CDR3 sequences. Sequenced material: CD8+ T cells from PBMCs. These receptors were collected from a human donor in good health.

This chain joins TRBV3-1 and TRBJ2-2; as DNA is missing, the TRBD1 call by TCRdb cannot be tested. Germline values: CDR1 LGHDT, CDR2 YNNKEL (reference sequence). The CDR3 covers 17 residues. Here the CDR3 reads CASSQGGQYIDTGELFF.

The chain is built from TRBV7-2 and TRBJ2-7; the TRBD1 assignment by TCRdb is unverifiable without DNA. The CDR3 runs 13 residues. CDR1 is SGHTA, CDR2 FQGNSA, per germline. The CDR3 is CASSLGQYYEQYF.

The chain combines TRBV20-1 with TRBJ2-7; as DNA is missing, the TRBD1 call by TCRdb cannot be tested. Germline loops: CDR1 DFQATT, CDR2 SNEGSKA (reference sequence). The length of the CDR3 is 15 residues. The CDR3 protein is CSARVVGGRTYEQYF.

V is TRBV19 and J is TRBJ2-1; absent DNA, TCRdb's TRBD1 call cannot be checked. The germline V gene encodes CDR1 LNHDA and CDR2 SQIVND (reference sequence). The CDR3 spans 15 residues. CDR3 sequence reads: CASSPQGGSYNEQFF. Complete variable domain (other parts from reference TRBV19 and TRBJ2-1): DGGITQSPKYLFRKEGQNVTLSCEQNLNHDAMYWYRQDPGQGLRLIYYSQIVNDFQKGDIAEGYSVSREKKESFPLTVTSAQKNPTAFYLCASSPQGGSYNEQFFGPGTRLTVL.

The chain couples TRBV7-8 to TRBJ2-5; as DNA is missing, the TRBD1 call by TCRdb cannot be tested. The germline CDR1 and CDR2 sequences are SGHVS and FQNEAQ. The CDR3 spans 15 residues. The CDR3 reads CASSPQRTAQETQYF.

The chain joins TRBV29-1 to TRBJ1-1; TCRdb's D call, TRBD1, is unchecked because there is no DNA. The CDR3 has 12 residues. Germline V gene data show CDR1 as SQVTM and CDR2 as ANQGSEA. CDR3 amino acids: CSVVRGGTEAFF.

V gene TRBV28 combines with J gene TRBJ1-4; the TCRdb D gene call, TRBD1, has no DNA to confirm it. This CDR3 contains 19 residues. Germline V gene lookup returns CDR1 MDHEN and CDR2 SYDVKM. This chain's CDR3 is CASSSPFRTDTPADEKLFF.

This clonotype registers medium-sized (0.01 to 0.1%) by frequency. The chain couples TRBV19 to TRBJ1-5; TCRdb gives TRBD1 as the D gene, but with no DNA this cannot be confirmed. Per the germline V gene, CDR1 is LNHDA and CDR2 is SQIVND (reference sequence). The CDR3 runs to 16 residues. CDR3 sequence: CASSPLDSRNLQPQHF.

The rearrangement joins TRBV7-6 to TRBJ1-3; with no DNA, the TCRdb D assignment of TRBD1 cannot be verified. The CDR3 loop spans 15 amino acids. Germline V gene lookup returns CDR1 SGHVS and CDR2 FNYEAQ. The CDR3 is CASSQGWVSGNTIYF.